A single sample gave rise to the 26 T cell receptor beta chains below, sequenced in a study of HIV-infected children after antiretroviral therapy interruption. Treatment denoted: PENTA 11 planned treatment interruption arm or continuous ART arm. Unique molecular identifiers were included in an RNA-based 3' RACE TCR library. TCRdb reanalysed the 3' RACE reads using MiXCR and keeps one entry per CDR3 protein. The data hold 40,000 to 50,000 distinct CDR3 sequences, with around 4.5% observed a single time. The sequenced sample was CD45RA+ CD4+ T cells from PBMCs, pooled from several time points, obtained from a donor given antiretroviral therapy, either interrupted or continuous. Subset indicated: naive CD4+ CD45RA+ CD45RO- T cells. Receptors were obtained from a pool of human donors with HIV.

This clonotype was detected many times. The chain is built from TRBV7-3 and TRBJ2-7, with TRBD1 identical over 10 bases. Germline CDR1 reads SGHTA; CDR2 reads FQGTGA. The CDR3 totals 15 residues. V trimming: 5 bases; J trimming: 5 bases; junction bases outside the gene matches: 9. For the CDR3, the DNA is TGTGCCAGCAGCCCTCAGACAGGGGGCATAGACGAGCAGTACTTC. Residues: CASSPQTGGIDEQYF.

Ten or more counts support this clonotype. The CDR3: CASSIDGAPYGYTF. CDR3 in DNA: TGTGCCAGTAGTATCGACGGGGCCCCCTATGGCTACACCTTC. The V gene is TRBV19, the J gene TRBJ1-2, with D tentatively TRBD1 (5 bases). The V and J ends lost 3 bases and 4 bases respectively, with 12 bases between them. From germline, CDR1 is LNHDA and CDR2 SQIVND (reference sequence). The CDR3 has 14 amino acids.

The rearrangement links TRBV6-1 to TRBJ1-5; D is ambiguous. The CDR3 spans 14 residues. V lost 7 bases and J 2 bases, leaving 12 bases between the germline ends. The V gene's germline CDR1 is MNHNS and CDR2 SASEGT. DNA of the CDR3: TGTGCCAGCACCTGGGCCCACGGCAATCAGCCCCAGCATTTT. Encoded protein: CASTWAHGNQPQHF.

The sample holds many counts of this clonotype. The chain combines TRBV12-3 or TRBV12-4 with TRBJ1-1; D is unresolved. The V end was cut by 1 base, the J end by 0 bases, with 12 bases between. The CDR3 is made up of 16 amino acids. CDR3 loop: CASSLGTVSLNTEAFF. The CDR3 coding sequence is TGTGCCAGCAGTTTAGGCACAGTTAGCCTGAACACTGAAGCTTTCTTT.

The V gene is TRBV7-8, the J gene TRBJ2-1; 7 nucleotides agree with TRBD2. The CDR3 sequence is 16 residues long. After removal of 7 bases from V and 6 bases from J, the junction contained 15 bases not matched to a gene. From germline, CDR1 is SGHVS and CDR2 FQNEAQ. CDR3: CASTPRTGGLSNEQFF. The DNA of the CDR3 is TGTGCCAGCACCCCGCGTACGGGGGGTCTTTCCAATGAGCAGTTCTTC.

This clonotype was counted ten times or more. CDR3 loop: CASSQMAGVNEKLFF. Here the CDR3 DNA reads TGTGCCAGCAGCCAAATGGCCGGAGTTAATGAAAAACTGTTTTTT. The chain recombines TRBV3-1 with TRBJ1-4, with no clear D. V shed 2 bases and J shed 4 bases, with 11 bases lying between them. CDR1 and CDR2 (germline): LGHDT, YNNKEL (reference sequence). The CDR3 is 15 amino acids.

This clonotype was counted at least ten times. The CDR3 DNA follows: TGTGCCTGGACTCGGACATTATTCGACGAGCAGTACTTC. Translation gives CAWTRTLFDEQYF. The chain has TRBV30 and TRBJ2-7, with D maybe TRBD1 (5 bases). CDR1 is GTSNPN and CDR2 is SVGIG in the germline V gene (reference sequence). Trimming stripped 4 bases from V and 5 bases from J, with 15 bases between. The CDR3 extends over 13 amino acids.

The V call is TRBV2, the J call TRBJ1-5; D not resolved. CDR3 size: 14 residues. Trimming left V 2 bases short and J 0 bases short, with 5 bases between. CDR1 and CDR2 from the germline V gene are SNHLY and FYNNEI. The chain's CDR3 is CASSETVSNQPQHF. The CDR3 DNA sequence: TGTGCCAGCAGTGAAACAGTTAGCAATCAGCCCCAGCATTTT. Full variable domain (missing parts from reference TRBV2 and TRBJ1-5): EPEVTQTPSHQVTQMGQEVILRCVPISNHLYFYWYRQILGQKVEFLVSFYNNEISEKSEIFDDQFSVERPDGSNFTLKIRSTKLEDSAMYFCASSETVSNQPQHFGDGTRLSIL.

This clonotype was counted at least ten times. V usage is TRBV5-1 and J usage is TRBJ2-1, with D possibly matching TRBD2 (5 bases). Trimming removed 3 bases at V and 7 bases at J, with 29 bases between. This CDR3 comprises 19 residues. Per the germline V gene, CDR1 is SGHRS and CDR2 is YFSETQ. The CDR3: CASSSPRSASRGSENEQFF. The DNA of the CDR3 is TGCGCCAGCAGCTCCCCCAGGTCCGCGTCTCGCGGGTCGGAGAATGAGCAGTTCTTC.

This clonotype was seen more than once but under ten times. V usage is TRBV15 and J usage is TRBJ1-5; D gene ambiguous. Germline-derived CDR1 and CDR2 are LNHNV and YYDKDF (reference sequence). Trimming removed 2 bases at V and 4 bases at J, with 18 bases between. This CDR3 is 17 amino acids long. CDR3 region: CATSRTIGSAANQPQHF. Written as DNA, the CDR3 is TGTGCCACCAGCAGAACCATCGGGTCGGCAGCTAATCAGCCCCAGCATTTT.

There are a few counts of this clonotype. This chain links TRBV20-1 with TRBJ2-5; tentatively, D is TRBD2 (7 bases). This CDR3 contains 15 residues. V was shortened by 2 bases and J by 2 bases, with 15 bases between the two germline ends. CDR1 and CDR2 from the germline V gene are DFQATT and SNEGSKA (reference sequence). The CDR3 loop is CSARPLGRGQETQYF. CDR3 sequence (DNA): TGCAGTGCTAGACCCTTAGGGAGGGGGCAAGAGACCCAGTACTTC.

This clonotype was observed many times. The gene calls are TRBV7-9 and TRBJ2-1, with D possibly TRBD2 on 6 matching bases. In germline, CDR1 is SEHNR, CDR2 FQNEAQ (reference sequence). The CDR3 length is 15 residues. V was pared by 2 bases and J by 7 bases, with 15 bases between. CDR3 sequence: CASSLIGRGRNEQFF. CDR3 in DNA: TGTGCCAGCAGCTTAATCGGGAGAGGTAGGAATGAGCAGTTCTTC.

This clonotype has just a few counts. The chain has TRBV5-5 and TRBJ1-2; unclear D gene. CDR1 is SGHKS, CDR2 YYEKEE, per germline (reference sequence). The CDR3 covers 14 residues. Deletions cut 0 bases from V and 2 bases from J, with 8 bases between. The CDR3 protein is CASSLGVPNYGYTF. CDR3 in DNA: TGTGCCAGCAGCTTGGGGGTGCCGAACTATGGCTACACCTTC.

The chain employs TRBV4-1 and TRBJ1-4; D remains ambiguous. CDR1 MGHRA and CDR2 YSYEKL come from the germline V gene. The CDR3 contains 14 residues. The V gene lost 0 bases and the J gene lost 8 bases, with 10 bases spanning the gap. Here the CDR3 reads CASSQEGGTEKLFF. As DNA, the CDR3 is TGCGCCAGCAGCCAAGAGGGTGGAACGGAAAAACTGTTTTTT.

Many counts were recorded for this clonotype. The chain combines TRBV6-2 or TRBV6-3 with TRBJ1-6; D is perhaps TRBD1 (6 bases). Germline V gene lookup returns CDR1 MNHEY and CDR2 SVGEGT. The V end lost 0 bases, the J end lost 7 bases, and 16 bases lay between the germline ends. The CDR3 extends over 17 amino acids. For the CDR3, the DNA is TGTGCCAGCAGTTACTCAACCGGGACACCTCGAAATTCACCCCTCCACTTT. Translating it yields CASSYSTGTPRNSPLHF.

This clonotype appeared many times. This sequence joins TRBV20-1 and TRBJ1-3; D not resolved. Trimming left V 0 bases short and J 1 base short, with 4 bases between. Germline CDR1 and CDR2: DFQATT and SNEGSKA (reference sequence). The CDR3 spans 13 residues. CDR3 sequence: CSARETSGNTIYF. The CDR3 region has the DNA TGCAGTGCTAGAGAGACTTCTGGAAACACCATATATTTT.

This clonotype was seen at least ten times. A junction boundary mismatches the germline segment, possibly from a read error. The J gene is TRBJ2-5, the V gene TRBV20-1; D is uncertain. Germline V lookup: CDR1 DFQATT, CDR2 SNEGSKA (reference sequence). The CDR3 has 11 residues. CDR3 sequence: CSVRILETQYF. For the CDR3, the DNA is TGCAGTGTTAGAATTCTAGAGACCCAGTACTTC.

This clonotype was counted a few times. The chain couples TRBV12-3 or TRBV12-4 to TRBJ2-1, with 13 bases identical to TRBD2. J lost 9 bases, V lost 5 bases, and 4 bases had no gene match. The CDR3 spans 14 residues. The CDR3 nucleotides read TGTGCCAGCAGTACCACTAGCGGGGGGGGTGAGCAGTTCTTC. Its protein product is CASSTTSGGGEQFF.

The sample holds many counts of this clonotype. This chain links TRBV6-5 with TRBJ2-3; perhaps TRBD1 as D (5 bases). Per germline, CDR1 MNHEY and CDR2 SVGAGI. This CDR3 is built from 14 residues. Trimming removed 0 bases at V and 5 bases at J, with 9 bases between. The CDR3, as DNA: TGTGCCAGCAGTTACTCTAGGGGAATAGATACGCAGTATTTT. Translating gives CASSYSRGIDTQYF.

There are many counts of this clonotype. The rearrangement uses TRBV11-2 and TRBJ2-1, with 8 bases fitting TRBD1. The CDR3 is 14 residues long. Germline assignment: CDR1 SGHAT and CDR2 FQNNGV. The V gene end was trimmed by 3 bases and the J gene end by 8 bases; junction bases not matched to a gene: 6. CDR3 region: CASSFGQGRDEQFF. The CDR3 region has the DNA TGTGCCAGCAGCTTCGGACAGGGACGGGATGAGCAGTTCTTC.

This clonotype has at least ten counts. The rearrangement links TRBV10-3 to TRBJ1-1; D is ambiguous. This CDR3 spans 14 amino acids. V shed 2 bases and J shed 0 bases, with 7 bases lying between them. Germline V gives CDR1 ENHRY, CDR2 SYGVKD. The CDR3: CAISEEGLNTEAFF. The CDR3 region has the DNA TGTGCCATCAGTGAGGAGGGCCTGAACACTGAAGCTTTCTTT.

In its sample, this clonotype was seen many times. This sequence joins TRBV25-1 and TRBJ2-3; 10 bases agree with TRBD1. V lost 7 bases, J lost 3 bases, and 7 bases stayed unmatched. The CDR3 loop spans 15 amino acids. Germline V lookup: CDR1 MGHDK, CDR2 SYGVNS. CDR3 sequence: CASMMTGGRTDTQYF. DNA for the CDR3: TGTGCCAGCATGATGACAGGGGGCAGGACAGATACGCAGTATTTT.

This clonotype has ten or more counts. The chain joins TRBV5-1 to TRBJ2-2; no firm D call. Germline CDR1 SGHRS, CDR2 YFSETQ. CDR3 length equals 16 residues. V lost 4 bases to trimming and J lost 3 bases, with 16 bases between them. CDR3 bases: TGCGCCAGCAGCGGCATCTTGGGCTCGGACACCGGGGAGCTGTTTTTT. Protein sequence: CASSGILGSDTGELFF.

This clonotype was recorded many times. V gene TRBV2 combines with J gene TRBJ1-4, with unresolved D. Germline CDR1 reads SNHLY; CDR2 reads FYNNEI. The CDR3 loop spans 12 amino acids. Trimming removed 8 bases at V and 8 bases at J, with 12 bases between. The DNA for the CDR3 is TGTGCCAGCGCAGTGAATGGCGAAAAACTGTTTTTT. It translates to CASAVNGEKLFF.

The genes are TRBV27 and TRBJ1-4; D is uncertain. Trimming removed 4 bases at V and 8 bases at J, with 8 bases between. The germline V gene has CDR1 MNHEY and CDR2 SMNVEV (reference sequence). The CDR3 contains 12 residues. The CDR3 bases are TGTGCCAGCAGTTCCCACAGAGAAAAACTGTTTTTT. The encoded protein is CASSSHREKLFF.

V is TRBV30 and J is TRBJ1-5; D might be TRBD1 (6 bases). The CDR3 sequence is 13 residues long. CDR1 and CDR2 (germline): GTSNPN, SVGIG (reference sequence). V was pared by 0 bases and J by 7 bases, with 10 bases between. The CDR3 loop is CAWSVRGEQPQHF. The CDR3 DNA sequence: TGTGCCTGGAGTGTAAGGGGGGAGCAGCCCCAGCATTTT.